This is a list of T cell receptor beta chains from one sample in a study of CD8 T cells in Susac syndrome. MiXCR, run by TCRdb on the immunoSEQ multiplex PCR reads, gives a single entry per CDR3 protein. The sample consists of 150,000 to 200,000 distinct CDR3 sequences, about 95% of them appearing once. Sequencing was done on a sample of CD4+ T cells from PBMCs. Receptors were obtained from a human donor in good health. Each CDR3 is given with its conserved first and last residue. The D gene is left open where the match is weak. Clone size is given for some rows only: seen once, a few or many times, or a class if the clone is expanded.

>TRBJ2-3|12|-|-|TRBV15
TGTGCCACCAGCCTACACAAAGATACGCAGTATTTT
CATSLHKDTQYF
>TRBJ2-5|13|-|-|TRBV2
TGTGCCAGCAGCCGGGGGCAAAGAGAGACCCAGTACTTC
CASSRGQRETQYF
>TRBJ2-7|10|-|-|TRBV29-1
TGCAGCGTTGGTAACTACGAGCAGTACTTC
CSVGNYEQYF
>TRBJ2-3|16|-|TRBD2|TRBV25-1
TGTGCCAGCAGTGAACGAGGGACTACTCGCACAGATACGCAGTATTTT
CASSERGTTRTDTQYF
>TRBJ1-6|15|-|TRBD1|TRBV4-3
TGCGCCAGCAGCCAAGAGGACAGGGCGCGATCACCCCTCCACTTT
CASSQEDRARSPLHF
>TRBJ1-5|14|-|-|TRBV6-2/TRBV6-3
TGTGCCAGCAGTCCAAACGGTAGCAATCAGCCCCAGCATTTT
CASSPNGSNQPQHF
>TRBJ2-5|14|-|TRBD1|TRBV20-1
TGCAGTGCTGCTTTGGGGACAGGAAGAGAGACCCAGTACTTC
CSAALGTGRETQYF
>TRBJ2-5|12|-|-|TRBV20-1
TGCAGTGCCGTGGCCGTAACAGAGACCCAGTACTTC
CSAVAVTETQYF
>TRBJ1-5|14|-|-|TRBV5-1
TGCGCCAGCAGCTTGGACCTGGGCGGCCAGCCCCAGCATTTT
CASSLDLGGQPQHF
>TRBJ2-7|14|-|TRBD1|TRBV20-1
TGCAGTGCTGACAGGGTGGGCGGTAACTACGAGCAGTACTTC
CSADRVGGNYEQYF
>TRBJ2-1|12|-|-|TRBV3-1
TGTGCCAGCAGGGGCTCCTACAATGAGCAGTTCTTC
CASRGSYNEQFF
>TRBJ2-7|13|-|-|TRBV7-6
TGTGCCAGCAGCTTCGGTGGGGGCGGCGAGCAGTACTTC
CASSFGGGGEQYF
>TRBJ1-4|12|-|TRBD1|TRBV29-1
TGCAGCGGACGGACAGGGGGTGAAAAACTGTTTTTT
CSGRTGGEKLFF
>TRBJ2-6|13|-|-|TRBV29-1
TGCAGCGTTCGGTCTGCTGGGGCCAACGTCCTGACTTTC
CSVRSAGANVLTF
>TRBJ2-5|15|few|-|TRBV24-1
TGTGCCACCAGTGACCCATCTGGGGGGCAAGAGACCCAGTACTTC
CATSDPSGGQETQYF
>TRBJ2-3|16|-|TRBD2|TRBV5-1
TGCGCCAGCAGCTTGGGGGGACTAGCCACCTCCAATACGCAGTATTTT
CASSLGGLATSNTQYF
>TRBJ2-5|11|-|-|TRBV3-1
TGTGCCAGCAGCCAGCAAAAGACCCAGTACTTC
CASSQQKTQYF
>TRBJ2-3|11|-|-|TRBV29-1
TGCAGCGTTGGAGCGGCAGATACGCAGTATTTT
CSVGAADTQYF
>TRBJ1-1|16|-|-|TRBV4-1
TGCGCCAGCAGCCGCGACGCCGGGACTTTGGACACTGAAGCTTTCTTT
CASSRDAGTLDTEAFF
>TRBJ2-1|9|-|TRBD2|TRBV20-1
TGCAGTGCTGGGACTATACAGTTCTTC
CSAGTIQFF
>TRBJ1-5|13|-|-|TRBV30
TGTGCCTGGAGTTCTAGGGGCAATCAGCCCCAGCATTTT
CAWSSRGNQPQHF
>TRBJ1-2|15|-|-|TRBV12-3/TRBV12-4
TGTGCCAGCTGTCCCTTTCCAACAGCTGGGTATGGCTACACCTTC
CASCPFPTAGYGYTF
>TRBJ2-7|14|-|TRBD1|TRBV9
TGTGCCAGCAGCCCAACGACAGGGGTATACGAGCAGTACTTC
CASSPTTGVYEQYF
>TRBJ1-2|14|-|TRBD1|TRBV7-9
TGTGCCAGCAGCCCTATGACAGGGGACTATGGCTACACCTTC
CASSPMTGDYGYTF
>TRBJ1-5|13|-|-|TRBV29-1
TGCAGCGTTGAGGGGGCCCCCAATCAGCCCCAGCATTTT
CSVEGAPNQPQHF
>TRBJ2-7|14|-|-|TRBV6-2/TRBV6-3
TGTGCCAGCAGAAAACCCGGGGACTCCTACGAGCAGTACTTC
CASRKPGDSYEQYF
>TRBJ1-1|15|-|-|TRBV20-1
TGCAGTGCTTCCAGGACGGGAGGCGTGCGGACTGAAGCTTTCTTT
CSASRTGGVRTEAFF
>TRBJ1-5|16|-|-|TRBV27
TGTGCCAGCAGTCCAGAGGGCCAGGGTACGGGTCAGCCCCAGCATTTT
CASSPEGQGTGQPQHF
>TRBJ1-5|12|-|-|TRBV20-1
TGCAGTGCCCCGCGGGGGGATCAGCCCCAGCATTTT
CSAPRGDQPQHF
>TRBJ2-1|16|-|TRBD2|TRBV3-1
TGTGCCAGCAGCCTAGGGACTAGCGCGTCCTACAATGAGCAGTTCTTC
CASSLGTSASYNEQFF
>TRBJ2-7|10|-|-|TRBV29-1
TGCAACAGCAGGCGTTACGAGCAGTACTTC
CNSRRYEQYF
>TRBJ2-2|16|-|-|TRBV7-8
TGTGCCAGCAGCTTAGGGCCGACCGCGAACACCGGGGAGCTGTTTTTT
CASSLGPTANTGELFF
>TRBJ2-7|15|once|-|TRBV3-1
TGTGCCAGCAGCCAGGGTTTTGAGGGTGCCTACGAGCAGTACTTC
CASSQGFEGAYEQYF
>TRBJ2-3|15|-|-|TRBV5-1
TGCGCCAGCAGCACGGAGGTCCCTAGCACAGATACGCAGTATTTT
CASSTEVPSTDTQYF
>TRBJ1-2|14|-|-|TRBV6-2/TRBV6-3
TGTGCCAGCAGTTCGTCAGGGGCTCTCTATGGCTACACCTTC
CASSSSGALYGYTF
>TRBJ2-7|13|-|-|TRBV18
TGTGCCAGCTCATCCACGGACGGCGCCGAGCAGTACTTC
CASSSTDGAEQYF